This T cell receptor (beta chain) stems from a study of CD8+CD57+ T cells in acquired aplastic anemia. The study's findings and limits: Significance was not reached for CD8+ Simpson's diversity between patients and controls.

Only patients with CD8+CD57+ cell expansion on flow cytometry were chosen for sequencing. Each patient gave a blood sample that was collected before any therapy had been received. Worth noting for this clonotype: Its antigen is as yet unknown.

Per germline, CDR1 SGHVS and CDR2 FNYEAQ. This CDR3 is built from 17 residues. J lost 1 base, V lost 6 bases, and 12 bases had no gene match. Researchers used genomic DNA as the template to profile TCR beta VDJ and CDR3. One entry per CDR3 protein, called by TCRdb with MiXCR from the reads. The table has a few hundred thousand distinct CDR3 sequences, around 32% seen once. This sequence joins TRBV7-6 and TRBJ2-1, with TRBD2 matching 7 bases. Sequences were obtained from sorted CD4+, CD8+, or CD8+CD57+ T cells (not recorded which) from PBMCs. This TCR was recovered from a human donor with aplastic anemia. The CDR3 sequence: CASSSRDYDRSYNEQFF. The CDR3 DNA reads TGTGCCAGCAGTTCCCGGGACTATGATAGGTCCTACAATGAGCAGTTCTTC.